Listed here is a single T cell receptor beta chain. The data stem from a study of blood T cell repertoires in COVID-19. As for the study in general: COVID-19 samples, acute and convalescent, were from the United States, Italy and Spain. Sample material is recorded as cDNA or gDNA derived from T cells, B-cell-depleted T cells, or PBMCs.

CDR1 SGHRS and CDR2 YFSETQ come from the germline V gene. The CDR3 has 14 residues. V lost 4 bases to trimming and J lost 6 bases, with 13 bases between them. In the authors' workflow: Researchers report that nucleated cell counts were estimated from reference gene primer amplification. Sequencing used immunoSEQ multiplex PCR; TCRdb keeps in-frame clones, though not all of them. The V and J calls and clone size come from that table; D and trimming were worked out from the DNA. The sample shows over 100,000 clones, over 70% of them seen only once. This sequence originates from a woman aged 45-65 years with acute or convalescent COVID-19. Sequencing was done on a sample of peripheral blood. V and J are TRBV5-1 and TRBJ1-4, with a tentative D call TRBD1 (5 bases). The CDR3 DNA sequence: TGCGCCAGCAGCCTTCTAGGAGGGGATGAAAAACTGTTTTTT. Translation gives CASSLLGGDEKLFF.